This is a list of T cell receptor beta chains from one sample in a study of T-cell memory formation after mild COVID-19. Via MiXCR, TCRdb re-called the 5' RACE reads, giving one row per CDR3 protein. The sample shows about 470,000 distinct CDR3 sequences, about 23% of them seen only once. Input material: PBMCs or a T cell subset sorted from them (not recorded which). The receptor set was obtained from an adult woman who had mild COVID-19 (a few samples of this study predate the infection). Cell type and time point are not known. Each CDR3 is given with its conserved first and last residue. Each record gives: V gene, clone size, D gene, J gene, CDR3 DNA, CDR3 protein. D genes are given only for firm matches. Clone size is not always given. Where it is, it says once, few, many or a class for expanded clones.

TRBV5-1	few	TRBD1	TRBJ1-2	TGCGCCAGCAGCCGGGACAGGGGCAGGGATGGCTACACCTTC	CASSRDRGRDGYTF
TRBV27	.	.	TRBJ1-1	TGTGCCAGCAGCTATGGGGCAGGGGAGACTGAAGCTTTCTTT	CASSYGAGETEAFF
TRBV18	few	TRBD1	TRBJ2-7	TGTGCCAGCTCACCATGGACAGGGGGCGATTACGAGCAGTACTTC	CASSPWTGGDYEQYF
TRBV12-3/TRBV12-4	few	TRBD2	TRBJ2-1	TGTGCCAGCAGCCAGGGACTACACAATGAGCAGTTCTTC	CASSQGLHNEQFF
TRBV7-9	.	.	TRBJ1-2	.	CASSFGPGDGYTF
TRBV11-1	few	TRBD2	TRBJ2-3	TGTGCCAGCAGCCCTAGCGGGGTTTATACGCAGTATTTT	CASSPSGVYTQYF
TRBV27	few	.	TRBJ2-1	TGTGCCAGCAGTTTTAAGAATGAGCAGTTCTTC	CASSFKNEQFF
TRBV4-1	many	TRBD2	TRBJ2-3	TGCGCCAGCAGCCAAGAGGTCCGGGGGGTATTAAATACGCAGTATTTT	CASSQEVRGVLNTQYF
TRBV9	.	TRBD2	TRBJ2-7	TGTGCCAGCAGCGTAGGCCTAGCGGGAGAGAGGGAGCAGTACTTC	CASSVGLAGEREQYF
TRBV9	few	.	TRBJ2-3	TGTGCCAGCAGCGTAGCGCGACTTGGGGTAGATACGCAGTATTTT	CASSVARLGVDTQYF
TRBV7-2	.	TRBD1	TRBJ1-2	TGTGCCAGCAGCTTATCCGGTCCCGAGGGGGCGAACTATGGCTACACCTTC	CASSLSGPEGANYGYTF
TRBV15	few	.	TRBJ2-1	TGTGCCACCAGCAGATATCACTCGCGACTAGGAGGGGGCCTTTGGGGCAATGAGCAGTTCTTC	CATSRYHSRLGGGLWGNEQFF
TRBV24-1	.	TRBD2	TRBJ2-2	TGTGCCACCAGTGGTCCAGCGGGAGGGCTAAACACCGGGGAGCTGTTTTTT	CATSGPAGGLNTGELFF
TRBV3-2	few	.	TRBJ2-7	TGTGCCAGCAGCCAAGTCTTGGGGGACGGGACTAGCGGGGCCCGCGGGGCGTCCGAGCAGTACTTC	CASSQVLGDGTSGARGASEQYF
TRBV20-1	few	.	TRBJ1-1	TGCAGTCTTTGGGGGGTGATTATGAACACTGAAGCTTTCTTT	CSLWGVIMNTEAFF
TRBV11-2	.	.	TRBJ1-2	TGTGCCAGCAGCTTAGATCCCTTCTTAGGACGGCCTAACTATGGCTACACCTTC	CASSLDPFLGRPNYGYTF
TRBV7-6	.	TRBD1	TRBJ1-2	TGTGCCAGCAGCCCGACAGGGGCCTATGGCTACACCTTC	CASSPTGAYGYTF
TRBV7-6	few	.	TRBJ2-5	TGTGCCAGCTCAGCTTATACTAGGGAGACCCAGTACTTC	CASSAYTRETQYF
TRBV20-1	.	TRBD1	TRBJ1-1	TGCAGTGCTAGAGGGGGACAGGGGGCTAGCACTGAAGCTTTCTTT	CSARGGQGASTEAFF
TRBV5-1	few	.	TRBJ1-3	TGCGCCAGCAGCTTGCTGGTCTCTGGAAACACCATATATTTT	CASSLLVSGNTIYF
TRBV11-2	many	.	TRBJ2-1	TGTGCCAGCAGCTTAGGGTTAGCCTCCAATGAGCAGTTCTTC	CASSLGLASNEQFF
TRBV4-1	many	.	TRBJ2-2	TGCGCCAGCAGCCCACACCGGTTGGGGGCGGGGTTGGGCACCGGGGAGCTGTTTTTT	CASSPHRLGAGLGTGELFF
TRBV27	.	.	TRBJ2-3	TGTGCCAGCACCACACCTGGAGGGGGCACAGATACGCAGTATTTT	CASTTPGGGTDTQYF
TRBV5-6	many	.	TRBJ2-1	TGTGCCAGCAGCCTGAGCAGAGGTGAGCAGTTCTTC	CASSLSRGEQFF
TRBV30	few	TRBD1	TRBJ1-6	TGTGCCTCTTTCGACAGGGTCGGTTCACCCCTCCACTTT	CASFDRVGSPLHF
TRBV2	.	.	TRBJ2-1	TGTGCCAGCAGTGACCCTAGCCAGCGGTCCTACAATGAGCAGTTCTTC	CASSDPSQRSYNEQFF
TRBV18	few	.	TRBJ2-1	TGTGCCAGCTCACCTCATGAGGAGCAGTTCTTC	CASSPHEEQFF
TRBV29-1	.	TRBD2	TRBJ2-2	TGCAGCGTTGACCTAGCGGGGGGGACGAACACCGGGGAGCTGTTTTTT	CSVDLAGGTNTGELFF
TRBV6-1	few	.	TRBJ1-1	TGTGCCAGCAGTGAGAGTAGTTCTTTGAACACTGAAGCTTTCTTT	CASSESSSLNTEAFF
TRBV27	.	.	TRBJ1-2	TGTGCCAGCAGTTTTTGGGGATCAGGTGGCTACACCTTC	CASSFWGSGGYTF
TRBV12-3/TRBV12-4	.	.	TRBJ2-3	TGTGCCAGCAGTTTGGGTTCATTGGGGAGTGGGGGCACAGATACGCAGTATTTT	CASSLGSLGSGGTDTQYF
TRBV7-6	.	TRBD2	TRBJ2-7	TGTGCCAGCAGCTTGGGACTAGCGGGAGTTGGGAACGAGCAGTACTTC	CASSLGLAGVGNEQYF
TRBV7-6	many	TRBD1	TRBJ2-7	TGTGCCAGCAGCGAAGGGACAGCCTCCTACGAGCAGTACTTC	CASSEGTASYEQYF
TRBV4-2	.	.	TRBJ2-1	TGTGCCAGCAGCCAAGGGCGGGACCGGCGGGATGAGCAGTTCTTC	CASSQGRDRRDEQFF
TRBV9	.	.	TRBJ2-2	TGTGCCAGCAGCCGCGGTGGGAGACTATATAACACCGGGGAGCTGTTTTTT	CASSRGGRLYNTGELFF
TRBV5-1	many	.	TRBJ2-7	TGCGCCAGCAGTTCGAATCCGACACTGACCTACGAGCAGTACTTC	CASSSNPTLTYEQYF